This T cell receptor beta chain was profiled in a study of cytomegalovirus exposure and HLA in healthy donors (dated by TCRdb to about 2017). Describing the broader study: According to an earlier analysis of 587 of the donors, about 190 million T cells yielded 95 million to 140 million unique TCR beta sequences and around 280 Gb of sequence data. The study used immunosequencing to profile the T cell repertoires of 666 subjects and linked those repertoires to cytomegalovirus serostatus. A handful of DR-DQ haplotypes were handled as single units for association and clustering because linkage in the cohort was strong. In addition to the first cohort of hundreds of subjects, a separate validation cohort of 100 to 150 different subjects was used. In a later analysis, previously published TCR beta repertoires from several hundred donors were re-analyzed and high-resolution HLA genotyping was added so that TCR occurrence patterns could be studied. In an earlier analysis of more than 550 of the donors, high-throughput TCR beta sequencing was used to judge whether each TCR beta V gene segment behaved as functional or pseudogenic. Among approximately 370 genotyped donors of the cohort, an average of about 240,000 unique TCR beta nucleotide sequences was sequenced per donor, of which about 18% were non-productive. Donor age, sex, ethnicity and CMV serostatus were compiled alongside the repertoire data. Rather than drawing on any new phenotypic data, the later analysis identified candidate immune exposures from TCR beta sequences and the way those sequences occurred across donors. Of the 300 to 500 genotyped donors, less than 85% were placed in the genetic ancestry cluster associated with self-reported Caucasian donors. Typing coverage varied by locus: roughly 620-640 donors for A, B, C, DRB1 and DQB1; approximately 520 for DQA1; approximately 570 for DPA1; 450 to 480 for DPB1. HLA typing covered class I and class II loci at four-digit resolution. Roughly 320 gigabases of sequencing data and approximately 91 million unique TCR sequences made up an early release that covered approximately 620 HLA-typed donors. Genome-wide SNP genotypes for about 65% of the 666 donors were used in a later genetic analysis, which treated that subset as a discovery cohort. Every repertoire in the discovery cohort had been generated on one and the same sequencing platform. The study was designed to test whether signatures of past pathogen exposure could be identified by cataloging public T cell receptors. To predict cytomegalovirus infection status, the study brought together high-throughput TCR immunosequencing, statistical association of individual TCRs with disease status, and machine learning. Summary of the overall study and its limitations: A later analysis found that TCR association rates varied across HLA loci, with DRB1 alleles showing the most associated TCRs and HLA-C alleles the fewest. A few of the identified cytomegalovirus-associated TCR beta chains were confirmed in vitro to be specific for cytomegalovirus antigens. A later analysis associated about 17,000 TCR beta sequences with specific HLA alleles at a false discovery rate of 0.05. A later genetic analysis reported fewer N-insertions in productive TCRs among donors in an Asian-associated ancestry cluster than the roughly 700-donor mean. The cohort was sequenced for TCR beta chains only, and without alpha or paired-chain data the features that could be detected were limited. When HLA alleles, especially DR and DQ, strongly co-occurred, TCR associations were difficult to assign to individual alleles. The presence/absence analyses assumed that sequencing depth was roughly uniform across donors, and that assumption may not be true. According to a later analysis, most CMV-associated TCR beta chains appeared to be HLA-restricted, and the HLA associations seemed to be driven largely by CMV exposure. Immune exposure information for the cohort was limited to CMV serostatus. The earlier analysis of 587 of the donors excluded roughly 17 rarely observed V segments, including chromosome 9 orphons, because counts were too low. Most TCR sequences were seen in very few donors, while some public TCRs were found in many individuals. According to the authors, the approach could potentially be generalized to other disease states and immunological phenotypes. The study gave a list of some 150 TCR beta chains associated with cytomegalovirus. Because the 87-base-pair reads could not distinguish some IMGT-functional V segments, including TRBV6-2 and TRBV6-3, those segments were excluded. Cytomegalovirus status was reported to be diagnosed by the classifier with high specificity and sensitivity in both the original and validation cohorts. Compared with equally common non-associated chains, HLA-associated TCR beta chains in a later analysis were more clonally expanded and had lower generation probabilities. A further reported finding was that TCR beta sequences accurately predicted the HLA-A and HLA-B alleles for most subjects in the first cohort. Linkage disequilibrium might explain the correlated functional status among segregating V segments, but an unknown experimental factor could not be excluded. A cluster of highly shared sequence variants was judged likely to represent a technical artifact of the sequencing pipeline. Because HLA typing was missing for some donors at each locus, association tests included only the typed subset. In an earlier analysis of around 500 of the donors, most TCR beta V segments appeared in productive rearrangements about 90% or about 30% of the time, broadly matching IMGT annotations. In a later analysis, several top co-occurrence clusters were reported to appear linked to parvovirus B19, influenza, CMV and Epstein-Barr virus. An association between a missense DCLRE1C variant and V-gene and J-gene trimming of TCR beta chains was found in a later genetic analysis and replicated in an independent cohort.

The library relied on the immunoSEQ multiplex PCR assay. A mixture of 60 forward primers for TCR Vbeta segments and 13 reverse primers for TCR Jbeta segments was used in the multiplex PCR. A multiplex PCR assay on genomic DNA amplified the CDR3 region of rearranged TCR beta genes. On the Illumina HiSeq System, the amplified TCR beta libraries were sequenced as 87-base-pair reads. In the paper's pipeline: A later analysis counted about 80 million unique TCR beta chains across the 650 to 700 repertoires, and approximately 11 million of these chains were shared by at least two donors. Raw reads were error-corrected and collapsed into unique sequences with a nearest-neighbor algorithm that merged closely related sequences to remove PCR and sequencing errors. V, D and J gene segments were assigned by aligning CDR3 sequences to IMGT reference sequences. For a sequence to be retained, a match of at least six nucleotides to both a V gene segment and a J gene segment was required. A rearrangement counted as productive if the CDR3 had no stop codons and remained in frame with V and J, and every other rearrangement counted as non-productive. CDR3 was defined according to IMGT convention as the region running from the second conserved V-encoded cysteine to the conserved J-encoded phenylalanine. The earlier analysis of around 640 of the donors excluded sequences that lacked an unambiguous match to a single V gene segment. An earlier analysis of almost 600 of the donors classified V segments as functional when productive rearrangements were above 56.7% and as segregating when the standard deviation between donors was above 5%. A statistical classification framework was built to diagnose cytomegalovirus status from the catalog of TCR beta chain sequences. In a later analysis, TCR nucleotide sequences were compared against IMGT/GENE-DB human TR gene sequences so that V and J genes could be assigned. A later analysis assigned CDR3 sequences and most-parsimonious VDJ recombination scenarios with the TCRdist pipeline. In a later analysis, each TCR beta chain was defined by its CDR3 amino acid sequence together with its V-gene family, and reads without a unique V-gene family were excluded. A later analysis removed 592 highly shared, low-generation-probability nucleotide sequences to deal with suspected cross-contamination and a sequencing artifact. A later analysis calculated a clonal expansion index for each public chain from normalized within-repertoire ranks of inferred template counts. In a later analysis, generation probabilities were computed using a VDJ recombination model fitted to out-of-frame rearrangements, and the results were checked against IGoR. In a later analysis, hypergeometric tests were used to score TCR-TCR, TCR-HLA and TCR-CMV co-occurrence, with a repertoire-size bias correction applied to TCR pairs. In a later analysis, false discovery rates were estimated by permuting HLA or CMV assignments 20 times. A later analysis grouped co-occurring TCRs with DBSCAN, adding TCRdist sequence similarity when clustering within HLA-allele-positive subsets. Co-occurrence clustering excluded repertoires with fewer than 30,000 or more than 120,000 public chains, plus five with anomalous nucleotide sharing. Entries here come from immuneACCESS through TCRdb and include only in-frame sequences with V and J called. Some clones fail to appear in such tables; in the studies checked, an unresolved V gene covers under half of the shortfall, and the cause of the remainder is unknown. That table supplies the V and J calls and clone size; D and trimming were determined from the DNA. This sample is represented by 200,000 to 300,000 clones; about 83% of them were singletons. About 2% of the sample goes to the ten largest clones.

In total, roughly 710 healthy bone marrow donors made up the cohort. At the time of sampling, all cohort members were nominally healthy, though unrecorded immune exposures were likely present. The donor was CMV seropositive and belonged to the group of over 250 seropositive cohort members. A peripheral blood sample was collected from each donor, and TCR beta sequencing was performed on peripheral blood mononuclear cells. Genomic DNA extraction from the blood cell samples was performed with the Qiagen DNeasy Blood Extraction Kit. In the case of this clone: The antigen it binds to is not known. No base-level quality is on record; no much larger clone is a single base apart.

The trim is 7 bases for V and 1 base for J, with a gap of 7 bases between the germline ends. The CDR3 starts with the cysteine, ends with the phenylalanine, and has 12 residues. Of all the DNA, just the CDR3 is kept, 36 bases in frame from base 1. Looking up the germline V gene yields CDR1 MDHEN and CDR2 SYDVKM. The sequence derives from a woman aged 40 to 50 in good health and CMV-seropositive. The chain is made from TRBV28 and TRBJ1-1, with the D segment identity uncertain. Input material: PBMCs. The sequenced DNA: TGTGCCAGCACAGGCTGGAACACTGAAGCTTTCTTT. Translated, it reads CASTGWNTEAFF.